This T cell receptor (beta chain) is drawn from a study of regulatory T cells in long-lasting Graves disease. The overall study: Patients newly diagnosed with Graves' had been on antithyroid drugs for under 3 months.

Regarding time point: newly diagnosed GD, antithyroid drugs for less than 3 months. Making the TCR library involved RNA that had been extracted from PBMCs. Patients all came to the study from an endocrinology department in Xi'an, China. This CDR3 has 14 amino acids. V lost 6 bases to trimming and J lost 5 bases; unmatched junction nucleotides: 5. iRepertoire HTBI primers and Arm-PCR of CDR3 regions built TCR beta libraries. TCRdb processed the multiplex PCR reads anew with MiXCR; each CDR3 protein has one entry. The sample yields around 240,000 distinct CDR3 sequences, around 19% seen once. The same sample was also used in a study of T cells in Graves' hyperthyroidism and ophthalmopathy.

The sample was peripheral blood mononuclear cells (PBMCs), taken at new diagnosis, from a patient treated with antithyroid drugs. V usage is TRBV12-3 or TRBV12-4 and J usage is TRBJ2-7, with TRBD2 matching 12 bases. This TCR came from a woman in her twenties or thirties with Graves disease. The CDR3 is CASRPTSGGHEQYF. In DNA form, the CDR3 reads TGTGCCAGCAGACCGACTAGCGGGGGCCACGAGCAGTACTTC.